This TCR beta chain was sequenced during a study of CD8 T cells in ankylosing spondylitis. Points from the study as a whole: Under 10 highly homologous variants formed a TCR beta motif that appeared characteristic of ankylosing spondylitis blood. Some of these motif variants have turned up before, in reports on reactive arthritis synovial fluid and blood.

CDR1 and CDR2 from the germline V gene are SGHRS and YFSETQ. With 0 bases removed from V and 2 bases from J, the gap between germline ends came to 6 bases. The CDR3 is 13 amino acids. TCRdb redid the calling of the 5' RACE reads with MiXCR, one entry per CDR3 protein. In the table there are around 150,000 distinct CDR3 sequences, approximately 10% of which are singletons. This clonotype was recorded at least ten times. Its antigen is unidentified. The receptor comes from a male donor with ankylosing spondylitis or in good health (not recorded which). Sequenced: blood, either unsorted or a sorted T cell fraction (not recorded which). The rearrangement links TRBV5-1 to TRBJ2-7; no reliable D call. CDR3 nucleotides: TGCGCCAGCAGCTTGGAGGGTACCTACGAGCAGTACTTC. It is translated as CASSLEGTYEQYF. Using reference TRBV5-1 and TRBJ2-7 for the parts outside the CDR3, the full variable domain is KAGVTQTPRYLIKTRGQQVTLSCSPISGHRSVSWYQQTPGQGLQFLFEYFSETQRNKGNFPGRFSGRQFSNSRSEMNVSTLELGDSALYLCASSLEGTYEQYFGPGTRLTVT.